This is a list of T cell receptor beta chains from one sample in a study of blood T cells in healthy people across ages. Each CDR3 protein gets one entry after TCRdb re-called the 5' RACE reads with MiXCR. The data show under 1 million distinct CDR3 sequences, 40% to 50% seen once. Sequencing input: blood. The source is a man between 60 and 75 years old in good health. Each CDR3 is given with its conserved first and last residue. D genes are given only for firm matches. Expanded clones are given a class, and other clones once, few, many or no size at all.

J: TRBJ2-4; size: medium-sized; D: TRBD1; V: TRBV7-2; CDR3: CASSFSSGTGNIQYF; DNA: TGTGCCAGCAGCTTCTCCTCCGGGACAGGGAACATTCAGTACTTC
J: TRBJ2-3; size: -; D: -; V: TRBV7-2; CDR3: CASSYNVGGRTDTQYF; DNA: TGTGCCAGCAGCTACAACGTGGGTGGAAGGACAGATACGCAGTATTTT
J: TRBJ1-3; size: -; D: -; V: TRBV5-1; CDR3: CASSLRSSGNTIYF; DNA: TGCGCCAGCAGCTTGAGGTCCTCTGGAAACACCATATATTTT
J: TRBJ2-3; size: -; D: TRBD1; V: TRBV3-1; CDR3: CASSERGQGGPRTQYF; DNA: TGTGCCAGCAGCGAAAGGGGACAGGGGGGACCCAGGACGCAGTATTTT
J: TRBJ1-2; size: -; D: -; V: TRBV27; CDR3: CASSLGPSYGYTF; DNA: TGTGCCAGCAGTTTAGGACCCTCCTATGGCTACACCTTC
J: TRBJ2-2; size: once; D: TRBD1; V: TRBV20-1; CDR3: CSARGTGNIAGELFF; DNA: TGCAGTGCTAGAGGGACAGGGAATATAGCCGGGGAGCTGTTTTTT
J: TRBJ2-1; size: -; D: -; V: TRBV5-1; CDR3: CASSPWPSGSSYNEQFF; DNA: TGCGCCAGCAGCCCATGGCCATCGGGGAGCTCCTACAATGAGCAGTTCTTC
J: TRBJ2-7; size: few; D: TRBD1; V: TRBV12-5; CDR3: CASGTGTGTYEQYF; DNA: TGTGCTAGTGGTACAGGGACAGGGACCTACGAGCAGTACTTC
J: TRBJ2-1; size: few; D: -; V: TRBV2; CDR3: CASMTSSYNEQFF; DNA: TGTGCCAGCATGACGAGCTCCTACAATGAGCAGTTCTTC
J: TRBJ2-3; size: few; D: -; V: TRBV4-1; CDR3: CASSAQTGNRDTQYF; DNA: TGCGCCAGCAGCGCGCAGACCGGGAACAGGGATACGCAGTATTTT
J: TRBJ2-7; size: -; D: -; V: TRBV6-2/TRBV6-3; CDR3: CTSRRPQFNSGLVVYEQYF; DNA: TGTACCAGCAGGCGACCCCAGTTTAATTCGGGCCTGGTCGTCTACGAGCAGTACTTC